One T cell receptor beta chain is described in this entry. This entry comes from a study of OX40 agonist ivuxolimab in advanced cancers. Study details: Mean age around 60 years, range about 23 to 79; 82.7% male.

Germline V gene data show CDR1 as SGHRS and CDR2 as YFSETQ. Losses at the gene ends were 2 bases for V and 3 bases for J; bases not matched to a gene: 6. The CDR3 is made up of 16 amino acids. Generated by immunoSEQ multiplex PCR, the TCRdb table keeps only in-frame clones and is missing some. This table has over 40,000 clones, approximately 86% appearing once. This chain joins TRBV5-1 and TRBJ2-1; 9 positions match TRBD2. The TCR was taken from an adult with an advanced solid tumor such as melanoma, head and neck, liver or kidney cancer. The sample consisted of CD4+ or CD8+ T cells sorted from blood, taken in a trial of the OX40 agonist ivuxolimab. The CDR3 DNA follows: TGCGCCAGCAGCTTAGTAGCGGGAGCCGTCTACAATGAGCAGTTCTTC. Its protein product is CASSLVAGAVYNEQFF.